This note documents a single TCR beta chain sequence. The antigen is undetermined. The data stem from a study of monozygotic twins with inflammatory bowel disease. Findings and caveats of the study: Reduced clonotype sharing with other individuals was observed in IBD patients relative to healthy twins, especially with disease activity.

TCRdb reprocessed the 5' RACE reads, with one entry per CDR3 protein and no DNA. The sample yields roughly 160,000 distinct CDR3 sequences, of which the top ten take up 2.4%. The TCR was taken from a human donor with ulcerative colitis or Crohn's disease, or a healthy co-twin of an affected twin (not recorded which). The sequenced sample was blood.

This chain's CDR3 is CASSLVAGRANEQFF. The chain has TRBV7-8 and TRBJ2-1; TCRdb's D call, TRBD2, is unchecked because there is no DNA. The V gene's germline CDR1 is SGHVS and CDR2 FQNEAQ. This CDR3 has 15 residues. The full variable domain, with the rest looked up from reference TRBV7-8 and TRBJ2-1, is GAGVSQSPRYKVAKRGQDVALRCDPISGHVSLFWYQQALGQGPEFLTYFQNEAQLDKSGLPSDRFFAERPEGSVSTLKIQRTQQEDSAVYLCASSLVAGRANEQFFGPGTRLTVL.